Reported below is one T cell receptor beta chain. The data are from a study of blood T cell repertoires in COVID-19. Study-level information: The United States, Italy and Spain provided the acute and convalescent COVID-19 samples.

Here immunoSEQ multiplex PCR was the method, and the copy in TCRdb shows in-frame clones only, minus some. The sample lists 70,000 to 100,000 clones, around 88% occurring once. Germline values: CDR1 SNHLY, CDR2 FYNNEI. The CDR3 spans 14 residues. The J segment lost 7 bases and the V segment lost 3 bases, leaving 8 bases of the junction unmatched. This clonotype was sampled from a woman aged 70 to 79 with acute or convalescent COVID-19. The gene calls are TRBV2 and TRBJ1-2; 7 bases fit TRBD1. Sequenced sample: peripheral blood. The chain's CDR3 is CASSDDREGFGYTF. The CDR3 nucleotides are TGTGCCAGCAGTGACGACAGGGAAGGGTTTGGCTACACCTTC.